This TCR beta chain is drawn from a study of human T cells and chemical hapten exposure. This clonotype showed up just once. At one end, the junction sequence differs from germline, possibly due to a read error. The germline CDR1 and CDR2 sequences are SGHAT and FQNNGV. CDR3 length: 12 residues. For the library, individual cDNA molecules each received unique molecular identifiers. TCRdb used MiXCR to reprocess the RACE reads, holding one entry per CDR3 protein. The sample holds 65,000 to 95,000 distinct CDR3 sequences, 6.6% seen once. Time point denoted: patch test 2, 6 weeks after DPC sensitization. Documented treatment: therapeutic diphenylcyclopropenone sensitization with weekly scalp DPC. Suited to DPC and affected by alopecia, the donors ranged from 18 to 70 years old.

This sequence joins TRBV11-2 and TRBJ2-1; 8 bases align to TRBD2. The sample in question was whole blood, obtained in connection with sensitization to the hapten diphenylcyclopropenone (DPC). The TCR was taken from a woman aged 25 to 39 with alopecia areata. Some clones in this sample may be carry-over from other donors' samples. CDR3 protein: CASTPGGGEPFF. In nucleotides, the CDR3 is TGTGCCAGCACCCCCGGGGGGGGTGAGCCGTTCTTC.